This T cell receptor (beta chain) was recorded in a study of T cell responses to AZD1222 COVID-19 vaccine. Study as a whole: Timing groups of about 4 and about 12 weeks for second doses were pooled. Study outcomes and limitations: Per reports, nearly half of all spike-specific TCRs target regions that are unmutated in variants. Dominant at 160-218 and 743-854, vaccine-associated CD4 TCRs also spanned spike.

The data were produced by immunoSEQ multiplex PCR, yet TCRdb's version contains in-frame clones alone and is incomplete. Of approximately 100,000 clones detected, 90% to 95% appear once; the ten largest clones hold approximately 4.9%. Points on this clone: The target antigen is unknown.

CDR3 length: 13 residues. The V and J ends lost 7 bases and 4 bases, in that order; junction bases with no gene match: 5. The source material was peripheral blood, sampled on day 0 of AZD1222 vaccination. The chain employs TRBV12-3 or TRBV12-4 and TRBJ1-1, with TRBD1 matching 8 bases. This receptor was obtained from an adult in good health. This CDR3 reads CASTFTGGTEAFF. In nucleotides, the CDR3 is TGTGCCAGCACCTTCACAGGGGGCACTGAAGCTTTCTTT.